This TCR beta chain stems from a study of T cells in Graves' hyperthyroidism and ophthalmopathy. For this clonotype: Its antigen is unidentified.

With a duration under 2 months, the hyperthyroidism was newly diagnosed in patients aged 18 to 65. Exclusion followed for patients with uncontrolled infection, other autoimmune disease, pregnancy or lactation. Diagnosing involved the use of clinical symptoms, serum thyroxine and TRAb, thyroid ultrasound and orbital computed tomography. Regions amplified from RNA transcripts were the TCR beta CDR3 regions. HTBI primers were used for first-round RT-PCR of the TCR CDR3. In TCRdb, the multiplex PCR reads were re-called with MiXCR into one record per CDR3 protein. The sample has around 540,000 distinct CDR3 sequences; about 43% are singletons. The CDR3 is made up of 14 amino acids. Germline-derived CDR1 and CDR2 are SEHNR and FQNEAQ (reference sequence). Trimming removed 4 bases from V and 4 bases from J; junction bases left unmatched: 4. Study-wide findings and caveats: The model's output predicted ophthalmopathy at a median of around 6.9 months prior to onset.

This chain connects TRBV7-9 to TRBJ1-2, with 9 bases matching TRBD1. The clonotype was recovered from a woman aged 18-29 years with Graves' hyperthyroidism. Specimen: peripheral blood or thyroid tissue (not recorded which). CDR3 residues: CASSWGTGFYGYTF. The DNA for the CDR3 is TGTGCCAGCAGCTGGGGGACAGGGTTCTATGGCTACACCTTC. The full variable domain, with the rest looked up from reference TRBV7-9 and TRBJ1-2, is DTGVSQNPRHKITKRGQNVTFRCDPISEHNRLYWYRQTLGQGPEFLTYFQNEAQLEKSRLLSDRFSAERPKGSFSTLEIQRTEQGDSAMYLCASSWGTGFYGYTFGSGTRLTVV.